This TCR beta chain was recorded in a study of cytomegalovirus exposure and HLA in healthy donors. Study summary: Clustering assigned roughly 81% of the 350 to 450 genotyped donors to the Caucasian-associated ancestry cluster. Study conclusions and caveats: The study recorded 150 to 200 TCR beta chains that were cytomegalovirus-associated. What TCR beta sequences reportedly achieved was accurate prediction of HLA-A and HLA-B alleles in most subjects. Most TCR sequences were rare, but some public TCRs occurred in many donors.

The study ran its PCR with 60 Vbeta and 13 Jbeta primers. Using immunoSEQ multiplex PCR, the repertoire was profiled, and TCRdb retains in-frame clones only, with some absent. The sample holds about 160,000 clones, roughly 85% seen once. As to this clone: The antigen remains undetermined.

V lost 5 bases and J lost 2; bases outside the gene matches: 6. The V gene's germline CDR1 is MDHEN and CDR2 SYDVKM. CDR3 size: 14 residues. This clonotype was sampled from a boy between 2 and 15 years old in good health and CMV-seronegative. Sequenced: PBMCs. V and J are TRBV28 and TRBJ2-7, with 7 bases lining up with TRBD1. CDR3 sequence: CASSPDRVAYEQYF. CDR3 sequence (DNA): TGTGCCAGCAGTCCCGACAGGGTCGCCTACGAGCAGTACTTC. The full variable domain, rest sourced from reference TRBV28 and TRBJ2-7, is DVKVTQSSRYLVKRTGEKVFLECVQDMDHENMFWYRQDPGLGLRLIYFSYDVKMKEKGDIPEGYSVSREKKERFSLILESASTNQTSMYLCASSPDRVAYEQYFGPGTRLTVT.